This TCR beta chain was observed in a study of CD8 T cells in ankylosing spondylitis (TCRdb year 2017). Study-wide context: The study profiled T cell receptor beta repertoires in healthy donors and ankylosing spondylitis patients to find disease-linked TCR variants. The whole study cohort included under 140 healthy donors and 25 or so ankylosing spondylitis patients. Peripheral blood was sampled, and synovial fluid was also collected from ankylosing spondylitis patients.

The instrument was an Illumina HiSeq 2500. Quantitative 5'-RACE with molecular barcodes was used to prepare TCR beta libraries. In the authors' own workflow: A new computational method based on a probabilistic model of VDJ rearrangement was used to identify disease-linked TCR variants. TCRdb trimmed the raw reads at Q25, called clones with MiXCR and kept productive beta chains. Merged by CDR3 protein, the rows form single entries marked with the most common genes and DNA. None of the V and J calls come from the authors' own analysis; TCRdb made them. The sample table records roughly 150,000 distinct CDR3 sequences; roughly 10% of these occur just once. The ten largest account for over 12% of the sample. Per the germline V gene, SGHAT is the CDR1 and FQNNGV is the CDR2. Spanning cysteine to phenylalanine, the CDR3 consists of 14 amino acids. Only the CDR3 region is kept as DNA, spanning 42 bases read in frame from base 1. V is reduced by 3 bases and J by 3 bases, leaving a spacing of 12 bases between them.

General findings and caveats noted by the study authors: Blood from ankylosing spondylitis patients appeared to be characterized by a TCR beta motif made up of several highly homologous amino acid variants. The disease-linked clones showed a CD8+ phenotype and occurred at relatively low frequencies in peripheral blood. Some TCR beta motif variants had previously been reported in synovial fluid and blood of reactive arthritis patients, which suggested common disease-initiation mechanisms. The disease-linked clones were reported to be significantly enriched in matched synovial fluid samples from ankylosing spondylitis patients.

As regards this clonotype: Its antigen target is currently unknown. Within one base of it there is no much larger clone, and no base qualities were kept.

The sample comprised blood, either unsorted or a sorted T cell fraction (not recorded which). The V gene is TRBV11-2 and the J gene is TRBJ2-7; TRBD1 is a possible D gene, resting on 5 matching bases. This receptor was identified in a female donor with ankylosing spondylitis or in good health (not recorded which). At the DNA level, the sequence is TGTGCCAGCAGCTTTGGGCAGGGATTCTACGAGCAGTACTTC. This encodes CASSFGQGFYEQYF.